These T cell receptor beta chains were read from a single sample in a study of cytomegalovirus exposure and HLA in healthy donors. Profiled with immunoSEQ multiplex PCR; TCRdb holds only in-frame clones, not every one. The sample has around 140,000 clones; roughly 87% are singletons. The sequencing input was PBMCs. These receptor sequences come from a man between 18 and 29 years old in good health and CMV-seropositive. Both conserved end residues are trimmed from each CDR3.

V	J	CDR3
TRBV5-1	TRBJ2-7	ASSLGQGSTYEQY
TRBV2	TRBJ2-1	ASSEGTGPNEQF
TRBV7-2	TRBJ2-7	ASSLVASYEQY
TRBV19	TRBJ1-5	ASSMGQPYQPQH
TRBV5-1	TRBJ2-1	ASSSSGAHNEQF
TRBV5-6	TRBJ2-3	ASSLYRVEGTDTQY
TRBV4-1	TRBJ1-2	ASSQVPGDYGYT
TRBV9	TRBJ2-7	ASSQGGSYEQY
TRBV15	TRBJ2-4	ATSSQRAGLHQY
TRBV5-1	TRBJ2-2	ASSLGTAGELF
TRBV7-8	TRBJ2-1	ASSPPTSGKTEQF
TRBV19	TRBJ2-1	ACTGLAGVSYNEQF
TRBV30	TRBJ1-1	AWKGTGQFRWDDTEAF
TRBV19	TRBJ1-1	ASSISGQGNTEAF
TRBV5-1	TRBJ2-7	ASSLDLGGYEQY
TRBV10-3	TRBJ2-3	AISPGRTDTDTQY